This T cell receptor (beta chain) was identified during a study of CD4+ T cells in melanoma. TCRdb keeps only in-frame clones here, not all; method: immunoSEQ multiplex PCR. This sample has 18,000 or so clones, with under 90% found just once. The germline CDR1 and CDR2 sequences are LNHDA and SQIVND (reference sequence). The CDR3 has 14 amino acids. This clone has a handful of counts. The junction and the germline gene differ at one end; a read error may be behind it. The sequence came from a human donor with melanoma. The rearrangement links TRBV19 to TRBJ2-6; D call uncertain. The sample comprised cells from a culture (not recorded whether cultured in vitro). The CDR3 spells CASRMGSGANVLTF. The CDR3 bases are TGTGCCAGTCGTATGGGTTCTGGGGCCAACGTCCTGACTTTC.